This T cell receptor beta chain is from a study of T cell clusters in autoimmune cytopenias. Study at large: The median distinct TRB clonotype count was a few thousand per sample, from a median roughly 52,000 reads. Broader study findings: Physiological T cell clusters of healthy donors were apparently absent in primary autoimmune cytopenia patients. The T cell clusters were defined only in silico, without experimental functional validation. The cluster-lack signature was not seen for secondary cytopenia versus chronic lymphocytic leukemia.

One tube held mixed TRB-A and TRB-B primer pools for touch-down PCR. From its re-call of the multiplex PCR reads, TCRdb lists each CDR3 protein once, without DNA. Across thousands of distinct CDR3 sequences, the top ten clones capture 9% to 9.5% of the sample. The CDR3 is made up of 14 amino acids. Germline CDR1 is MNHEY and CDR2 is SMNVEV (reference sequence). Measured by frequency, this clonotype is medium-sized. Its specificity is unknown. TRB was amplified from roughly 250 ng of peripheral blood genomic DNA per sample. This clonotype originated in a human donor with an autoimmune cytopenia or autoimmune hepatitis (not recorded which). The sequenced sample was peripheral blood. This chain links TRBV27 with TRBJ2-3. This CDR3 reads CASSPLGGADTQYF.